This TCR beta chain was sequenced in a study of T-cell memory formation after mild COVID-19. Study overall: Largely, TCR clusters stayed within a single donor. General study findings and limits: Contracting clones, day 15 to 85, had balanced CD4/CD8, and later expanders favored CD4+. Memory cells collected pre-infection included some clones that later responded, suggesting cross-reactive memory joined. Mostly located in CM and EM were contracting CD4+ clones, with contracting CD8+ clones located in EMRA.

In this sample, this clonotype turned up many times. Its matching antigen is unknown. Trimming stripped 7 bases from V and 4 bases from J, with 18 bases between. Germline values: CDR1 MNHEY, CDR2 SMNVEV (reference sequence). The CDR3 contains 15 residues. MiXCR, applied by TCRdb to the 5' RACE reads, yields one record per CDR3 protein. The data contain about 200,000 distinct CDR3 sequences, 9% to 10% of them singletons. This sequence was found in a man between 18 and 29 years old who had mild COVID-19 (a few samples of this study predate the infection). Cell type and time point are not known. Input material: PBMCs or a T cell subset sorted from them (not recorded which). The rearrangement links TRBV27 to TRBJ2-3; D may match TRBD1 or TRBD2 (5 bases each). The CDR3 reads CASTLLGDSPDTQYF. The DNA of the CDR3 is TGTGCCAGCACCCTACTGGGGGATAGTCCAGATACGCAGTATTTT.